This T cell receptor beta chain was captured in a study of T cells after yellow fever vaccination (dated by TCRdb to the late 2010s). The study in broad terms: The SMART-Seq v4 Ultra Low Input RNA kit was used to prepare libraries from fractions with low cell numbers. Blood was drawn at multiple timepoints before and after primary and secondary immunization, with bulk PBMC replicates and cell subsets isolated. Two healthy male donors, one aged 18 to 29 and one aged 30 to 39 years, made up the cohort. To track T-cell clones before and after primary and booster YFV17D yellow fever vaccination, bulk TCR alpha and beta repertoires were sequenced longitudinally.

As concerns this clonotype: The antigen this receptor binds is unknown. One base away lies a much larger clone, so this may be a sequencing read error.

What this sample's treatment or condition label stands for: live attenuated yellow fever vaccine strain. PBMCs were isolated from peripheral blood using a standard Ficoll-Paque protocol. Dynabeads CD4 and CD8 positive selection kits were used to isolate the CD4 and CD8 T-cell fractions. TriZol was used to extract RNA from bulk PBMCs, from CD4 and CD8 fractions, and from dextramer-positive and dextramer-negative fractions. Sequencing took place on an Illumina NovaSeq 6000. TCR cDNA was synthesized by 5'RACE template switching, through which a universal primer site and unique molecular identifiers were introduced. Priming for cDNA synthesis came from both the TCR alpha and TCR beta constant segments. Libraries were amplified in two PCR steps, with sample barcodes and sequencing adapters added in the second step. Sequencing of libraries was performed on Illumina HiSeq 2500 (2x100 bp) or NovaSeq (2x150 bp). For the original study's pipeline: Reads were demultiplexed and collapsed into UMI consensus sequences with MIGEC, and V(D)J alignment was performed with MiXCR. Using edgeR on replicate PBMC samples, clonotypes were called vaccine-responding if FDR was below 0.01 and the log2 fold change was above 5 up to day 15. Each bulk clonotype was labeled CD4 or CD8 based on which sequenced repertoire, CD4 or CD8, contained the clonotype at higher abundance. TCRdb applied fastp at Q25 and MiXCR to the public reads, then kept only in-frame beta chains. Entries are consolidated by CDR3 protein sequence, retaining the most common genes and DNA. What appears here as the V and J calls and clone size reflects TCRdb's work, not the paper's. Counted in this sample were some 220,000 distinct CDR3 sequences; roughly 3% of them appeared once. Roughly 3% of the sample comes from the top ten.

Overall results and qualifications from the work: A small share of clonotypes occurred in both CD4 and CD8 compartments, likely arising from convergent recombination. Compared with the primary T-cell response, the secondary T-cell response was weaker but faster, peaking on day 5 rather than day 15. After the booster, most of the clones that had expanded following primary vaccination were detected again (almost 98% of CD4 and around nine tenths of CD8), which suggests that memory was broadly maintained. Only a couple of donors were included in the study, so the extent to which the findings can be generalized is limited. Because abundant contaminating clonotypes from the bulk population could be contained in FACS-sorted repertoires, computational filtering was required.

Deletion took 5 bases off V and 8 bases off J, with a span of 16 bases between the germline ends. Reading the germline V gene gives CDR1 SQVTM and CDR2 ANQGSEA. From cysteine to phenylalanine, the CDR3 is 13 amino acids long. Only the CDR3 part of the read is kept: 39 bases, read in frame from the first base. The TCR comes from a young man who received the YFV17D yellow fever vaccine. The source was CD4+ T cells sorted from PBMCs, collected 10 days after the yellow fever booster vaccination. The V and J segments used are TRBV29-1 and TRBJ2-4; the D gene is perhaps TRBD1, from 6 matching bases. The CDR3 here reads CSVRGQLVDIQYF. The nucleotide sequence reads TGCAGCGTTAGAGGACAGTTAGTTGACATTCAGTACTTC.